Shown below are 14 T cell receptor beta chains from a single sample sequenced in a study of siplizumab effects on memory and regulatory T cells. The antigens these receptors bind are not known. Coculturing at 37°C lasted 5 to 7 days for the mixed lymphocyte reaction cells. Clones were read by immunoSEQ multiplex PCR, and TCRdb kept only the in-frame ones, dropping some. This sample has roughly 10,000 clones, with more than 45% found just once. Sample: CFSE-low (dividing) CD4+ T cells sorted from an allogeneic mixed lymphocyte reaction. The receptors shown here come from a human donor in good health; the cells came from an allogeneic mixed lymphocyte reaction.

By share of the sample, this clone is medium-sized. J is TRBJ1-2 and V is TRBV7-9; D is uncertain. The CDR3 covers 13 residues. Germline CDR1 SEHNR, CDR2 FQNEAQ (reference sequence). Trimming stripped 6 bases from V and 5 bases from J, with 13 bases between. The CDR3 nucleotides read TGTGCCAGCAGGCCTAGTGGTGGGTATGGCTACACCTTC. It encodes CASRPSGGYGYTF.

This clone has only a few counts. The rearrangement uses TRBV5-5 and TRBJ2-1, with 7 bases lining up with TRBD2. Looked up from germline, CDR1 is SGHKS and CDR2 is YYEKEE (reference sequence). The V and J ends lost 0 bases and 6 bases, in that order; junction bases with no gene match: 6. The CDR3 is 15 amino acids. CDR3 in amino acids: CASSLGWGRGNEQFF. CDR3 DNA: TGTGCCAGCAGCTTGGGATGGGGGAGGGGCAATGAGCAGTTCTTC.

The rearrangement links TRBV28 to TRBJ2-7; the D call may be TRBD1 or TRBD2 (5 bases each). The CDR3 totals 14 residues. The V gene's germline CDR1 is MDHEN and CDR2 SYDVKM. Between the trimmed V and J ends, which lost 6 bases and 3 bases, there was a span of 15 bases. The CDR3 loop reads CASRGVGLHYEQYF. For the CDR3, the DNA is TGTGCCAGCAGGGGGGTAGGGTTACACTACGAGCAGTACTTC.

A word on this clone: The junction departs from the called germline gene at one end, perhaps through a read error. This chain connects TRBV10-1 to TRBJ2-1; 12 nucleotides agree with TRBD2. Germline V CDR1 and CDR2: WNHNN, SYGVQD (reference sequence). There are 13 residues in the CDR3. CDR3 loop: CASSTTLAGGEVF. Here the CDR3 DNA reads TGCGCCAGCAGTACCACTCTAGCGGGAGGGGAGGTCTTC.

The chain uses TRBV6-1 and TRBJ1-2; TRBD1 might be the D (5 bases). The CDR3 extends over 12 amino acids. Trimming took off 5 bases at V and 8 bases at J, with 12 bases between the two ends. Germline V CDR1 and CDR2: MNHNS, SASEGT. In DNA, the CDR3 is TGTGCCAGCAGTCGCGGACACGGAGGCTACACCTTC. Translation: CASSRGHGGYTF.

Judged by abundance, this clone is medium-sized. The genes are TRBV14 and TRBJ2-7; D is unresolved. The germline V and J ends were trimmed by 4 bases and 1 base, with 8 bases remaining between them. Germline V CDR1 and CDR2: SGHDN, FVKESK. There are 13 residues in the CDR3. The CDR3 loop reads CASSLPDSYEQYF. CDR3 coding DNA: TGTGCCAGCAGCCTCCCCGATTCCTACGAGCAGTACTTC.

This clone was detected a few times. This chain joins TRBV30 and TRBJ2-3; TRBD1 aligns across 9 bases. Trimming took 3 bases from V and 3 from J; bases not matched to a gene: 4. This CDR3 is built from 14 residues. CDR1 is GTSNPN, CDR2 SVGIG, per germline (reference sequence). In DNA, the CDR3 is TGTGCCTGGAGCCGGGACAGGGTGACAGATACGCAGTATTTT. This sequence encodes CAWSRDRVTDTQYF.

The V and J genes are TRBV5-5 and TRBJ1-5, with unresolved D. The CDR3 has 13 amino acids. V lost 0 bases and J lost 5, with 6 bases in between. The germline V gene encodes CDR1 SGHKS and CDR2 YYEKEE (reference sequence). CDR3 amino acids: CASSLDSYQPQHF. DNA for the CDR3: TGTGCCAGCAGCTTGGACAGTTATCAGCCCCAGCATTTT.

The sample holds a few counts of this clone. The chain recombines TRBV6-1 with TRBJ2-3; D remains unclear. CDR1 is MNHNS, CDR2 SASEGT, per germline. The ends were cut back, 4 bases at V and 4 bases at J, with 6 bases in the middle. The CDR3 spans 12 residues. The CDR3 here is CASSGAADTQYF. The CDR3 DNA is TGTGCCAGCAGTGGGGCCGCAGATACGCAGTATTTT.

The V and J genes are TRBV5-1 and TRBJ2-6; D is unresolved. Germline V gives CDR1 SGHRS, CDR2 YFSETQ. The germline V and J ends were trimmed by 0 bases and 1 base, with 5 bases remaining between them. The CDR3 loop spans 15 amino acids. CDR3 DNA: TGCGCCAGCAGCTTGGGTGCTTCTGGGGCCAACGTCCTGACTTTC. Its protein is CASSLGASGANVLTF.

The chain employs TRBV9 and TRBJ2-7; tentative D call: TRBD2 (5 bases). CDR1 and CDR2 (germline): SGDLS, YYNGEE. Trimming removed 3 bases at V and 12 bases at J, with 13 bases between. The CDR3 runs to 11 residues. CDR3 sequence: CASSADAGRYF. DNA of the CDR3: TGTGCCAGCAGCGCAGACGCGGGCAGGTACTTC.

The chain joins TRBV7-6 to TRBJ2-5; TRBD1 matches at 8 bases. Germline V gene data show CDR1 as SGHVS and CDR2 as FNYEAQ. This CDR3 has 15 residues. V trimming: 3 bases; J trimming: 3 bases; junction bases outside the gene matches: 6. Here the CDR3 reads CASSLGQEIKETQYF. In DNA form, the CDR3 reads TGTGCCAGCAGCTTGGGACAGGAAATTAAAGAGACCCAGTACTTC.

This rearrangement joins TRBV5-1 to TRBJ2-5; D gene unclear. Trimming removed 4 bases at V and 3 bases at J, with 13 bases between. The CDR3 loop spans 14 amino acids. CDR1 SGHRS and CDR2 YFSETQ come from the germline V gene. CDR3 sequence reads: CASSRILQKETQYF. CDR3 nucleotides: TGCGCCAGCAGCCGCATACTACAAAAAGAGACCCAGTACTTC.

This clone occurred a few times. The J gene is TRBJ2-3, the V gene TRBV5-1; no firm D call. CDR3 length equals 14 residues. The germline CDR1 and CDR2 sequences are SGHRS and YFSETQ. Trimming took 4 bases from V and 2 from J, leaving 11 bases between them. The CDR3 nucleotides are TGCGCCAGCAGCCGTGAATGGGACACAGATACGCAGTATTTT. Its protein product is CASSREWDTDTQYF. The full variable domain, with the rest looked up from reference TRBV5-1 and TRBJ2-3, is KAGVTQTPRYLIKTRGQQVTLSCSPISGHRSVSWYQQTPGQGLQFLFEYFSETQRNKGNFPGRFSGRQFSNSRSEMNVSTLELGDSALYLCASSREWDTDTQYFGPGTRLTVL.